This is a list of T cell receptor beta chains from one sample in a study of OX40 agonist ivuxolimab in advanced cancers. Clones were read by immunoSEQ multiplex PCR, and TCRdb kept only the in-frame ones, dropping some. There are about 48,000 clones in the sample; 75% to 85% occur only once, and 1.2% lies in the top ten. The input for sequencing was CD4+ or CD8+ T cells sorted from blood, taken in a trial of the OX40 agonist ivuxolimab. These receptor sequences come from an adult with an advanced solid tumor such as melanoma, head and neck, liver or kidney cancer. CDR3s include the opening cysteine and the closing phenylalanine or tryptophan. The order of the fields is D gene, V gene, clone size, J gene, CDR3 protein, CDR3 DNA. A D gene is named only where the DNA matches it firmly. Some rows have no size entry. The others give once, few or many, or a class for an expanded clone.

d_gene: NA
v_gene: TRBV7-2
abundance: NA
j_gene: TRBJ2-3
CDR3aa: CASNLGGGSGDTQYF
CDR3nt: TGTGCCAGCAACTTAGGGGGGGGCTCTGGAGATACGCAGTATTTT

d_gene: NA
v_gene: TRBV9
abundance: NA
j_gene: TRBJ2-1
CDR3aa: CASSVGAGTYNEQFF
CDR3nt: TGTGCCAGCAGCGTAGGTGCAGGGACCTACAATGAGCAGTTCTTC

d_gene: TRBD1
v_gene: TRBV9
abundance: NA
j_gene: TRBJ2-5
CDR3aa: CASGETGGYETQYF
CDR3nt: TGTGCCAGCGGTGAAACAGGGGGCTATGAGACCCAGTACTTC

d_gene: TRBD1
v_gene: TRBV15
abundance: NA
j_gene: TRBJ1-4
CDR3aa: CATSRGQGVRNEKLFF
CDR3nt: TGTGCCACCAGCAGAGGCCAGGGGGTCCGTAATGAAAAACTGTTTTTT

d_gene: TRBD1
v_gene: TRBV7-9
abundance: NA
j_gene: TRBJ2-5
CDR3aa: CASSLAGDRGRETQYF
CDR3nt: TGTGCCAGCAGCTTAGCGGGGGACAGGGGGCGCGAGACCCAGTACTTC

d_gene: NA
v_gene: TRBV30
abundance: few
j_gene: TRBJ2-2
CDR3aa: CAWSAGLAGGGELFF
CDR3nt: TGTGCCTGGAGTGCGGGGCTAGCCGGGGGCGGGGAGCTGTTTTTT

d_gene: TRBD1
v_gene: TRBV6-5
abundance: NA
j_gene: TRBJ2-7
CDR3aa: CASSSWGQGNEQYF
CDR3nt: TGTGCCAGCAGTTCGTGGGGACAGGGGAACGAGCAGTACTTC

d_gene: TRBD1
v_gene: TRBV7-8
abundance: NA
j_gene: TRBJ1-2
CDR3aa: CAGRDSGNYGYTF
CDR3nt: TGTGCCGGAAGGGACAGTGGGAACTATGGCTACACCTTC

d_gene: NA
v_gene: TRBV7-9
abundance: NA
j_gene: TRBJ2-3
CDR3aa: CASSVLDPQYF
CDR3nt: TGTGCCAGCAGCGTATTAGATCCGCAGTATTTT

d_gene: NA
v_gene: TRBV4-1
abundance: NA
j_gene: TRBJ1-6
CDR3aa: CASSQDRDSPLHF
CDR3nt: TGCGCCAGCAGCCAAGATCGGGATTCACCCCTCCACTTT

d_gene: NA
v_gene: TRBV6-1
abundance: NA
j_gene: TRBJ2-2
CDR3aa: CATSQYHTGELFF
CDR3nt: TGTGCCACCTCACAATATCATACCGGGGAGCTGTTTTTT

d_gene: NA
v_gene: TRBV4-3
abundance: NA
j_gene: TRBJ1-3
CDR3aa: CASSQHGGWGNTIYF
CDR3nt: TGCGCCAGCAGCCAACACGGGGGATGGGGAAACACCATATATTTT

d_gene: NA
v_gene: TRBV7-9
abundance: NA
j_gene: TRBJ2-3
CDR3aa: CASSLGAGTDTQYF
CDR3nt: TGTGCCAGCAGCTTAGGAGCGGGCACAGATACGCAGTATTTT

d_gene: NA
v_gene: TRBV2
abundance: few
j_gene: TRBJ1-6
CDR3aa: CASTGGNNSPLHF
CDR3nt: TGTGCCAGCACCGGCGGGAATAATTCACCCCTCCACTTT

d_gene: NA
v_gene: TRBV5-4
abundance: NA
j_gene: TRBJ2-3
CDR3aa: CASSLAGADTQYF
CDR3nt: TGTGCCAGCAGCTTGGCCGGCGCAGATACGCAGTATTTT

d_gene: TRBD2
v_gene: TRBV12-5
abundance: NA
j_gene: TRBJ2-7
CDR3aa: CASAGGGGTYEQYF
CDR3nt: TGTGCTAGTGCTGGTGGGGGGGGTACCTACGAGCAGTACTTC

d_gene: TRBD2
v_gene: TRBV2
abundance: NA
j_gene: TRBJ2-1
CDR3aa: CASGLAGGYNEQFF
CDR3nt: TGTGCCAGCGGACTAGCGGGGGGGTACAATGAGCAGTTCTTC

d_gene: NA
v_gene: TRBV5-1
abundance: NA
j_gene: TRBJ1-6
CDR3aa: CASSLAGQGYNSPLHF
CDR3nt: TGCGCCAGCAGCTTGGCCGGGCAGGGATATAATTCACCCCTCCACTTT

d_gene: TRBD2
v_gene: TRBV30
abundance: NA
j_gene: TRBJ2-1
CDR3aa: CAWSGPVDAGGSYNEQFF
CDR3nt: TGTGCCTGGAGTGGCCCTGTAGATGCGGGGGGTTCCTACAATGAGCAGTTCTTC

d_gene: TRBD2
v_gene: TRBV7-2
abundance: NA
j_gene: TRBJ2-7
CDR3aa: CASSLALAGDPYEQYF
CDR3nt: TGTGCCAGCAGCTTAGCCCTAGCGGGGGACCCCTACGAGCAGTACTTC

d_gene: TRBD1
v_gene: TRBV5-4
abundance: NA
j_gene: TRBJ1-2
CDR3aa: CASSSYRDRGLKGYTF
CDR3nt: TGTGCCAGCAGCTCTTACCGGGACAGGGGGTTGAAGGGCTACACCTTC

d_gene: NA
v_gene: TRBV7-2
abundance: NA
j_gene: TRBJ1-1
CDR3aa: CASSFQDKYTEAFF
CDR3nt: TGTGCCAGCAGCTTCCAGGACAAGTACACTGAAGCTTTCTTT

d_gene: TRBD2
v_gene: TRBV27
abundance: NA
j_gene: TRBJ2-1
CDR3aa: CASSRYRTSGGANEQFF
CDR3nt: TGTGCCAGCAGTAGATACCGTACTAGCGGGGGGGCAAATGAGCAGTTCTTC

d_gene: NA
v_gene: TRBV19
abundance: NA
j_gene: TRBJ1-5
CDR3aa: CAGGGKLRNQPQHF
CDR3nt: TGTGCCGGAGGGGGGAAACTTCGCAATCAGCCCCAGCATTTT

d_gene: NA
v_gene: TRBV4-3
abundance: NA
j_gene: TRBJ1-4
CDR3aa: CASKRGSTHTNEKLFF
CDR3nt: TGCGCCAGCAAAAGGGGGTCCACACACACTAATGAAAAACTGTTTTTT

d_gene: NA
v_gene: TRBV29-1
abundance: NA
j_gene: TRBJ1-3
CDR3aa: CSVVRGSGNTIYF
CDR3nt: TGCAGCGTTGTAAGGGGGTCTGGAAACACCATATATTTT

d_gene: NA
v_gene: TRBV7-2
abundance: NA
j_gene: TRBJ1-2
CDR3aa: CASSLGGSNYGYTF
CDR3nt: TGTGCCAGCAGCTTAGGGGGTTCTAACTATGGCTACACCTTC

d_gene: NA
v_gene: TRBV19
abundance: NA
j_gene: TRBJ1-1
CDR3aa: CASRGGKGLNTEAFF
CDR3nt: TGTGCCAGTCGTGGGGGGAAGGGATTGAACACTGAAGCTTTCTTT

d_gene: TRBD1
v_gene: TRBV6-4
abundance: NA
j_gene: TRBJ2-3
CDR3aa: CASSADRGSDTQYF
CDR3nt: TGTGCCAGCAGTGCTGACAGGGGCTCAGATACGCAGTATTTT

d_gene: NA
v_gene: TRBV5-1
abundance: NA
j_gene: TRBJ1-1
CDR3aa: CASSPGGRDTEAFF
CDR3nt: TGCGCCAGCAGCCCCGGGGGGAGGGACACTGAAGCTTTCTTT

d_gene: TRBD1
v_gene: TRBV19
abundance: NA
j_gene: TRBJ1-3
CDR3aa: CASREDRDSGNTIYF
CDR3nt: TGTGCCAGTAGAGAAGACAGGGACTCTGGAAACACCATATATTTT

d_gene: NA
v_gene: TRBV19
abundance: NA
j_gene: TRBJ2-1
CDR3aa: CASSIRQDYNEQFF
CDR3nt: TGTGCCAGTAGTATCAGACAGGATTACAATGAGCAGTTCTTC

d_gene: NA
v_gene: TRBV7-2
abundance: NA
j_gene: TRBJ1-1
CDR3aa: CASTLGRSLNTEAFF
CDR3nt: TGTGCCAGCACCTTAGGGCGCAGCTTGAACACTGAAGCTTTCTTT

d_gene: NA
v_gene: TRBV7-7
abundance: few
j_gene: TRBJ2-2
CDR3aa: CASSFRPNTGELFF
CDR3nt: TGTGCTAGCAGCTTCAGACCGAACACCGGGGAGCTGTTTTTT

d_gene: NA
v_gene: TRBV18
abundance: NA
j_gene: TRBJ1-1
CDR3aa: CASSQSGSPVSEAFF
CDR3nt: TGTGCCAGCTCACAGTCCGGGTCGCCCGTATCTGAAGCTTTCTTT

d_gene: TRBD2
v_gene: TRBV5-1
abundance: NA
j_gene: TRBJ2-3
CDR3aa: CASSKLAGAVSPDTQYF
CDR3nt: TGCGCCAGCAGCAAACTAGCGGGGGCCGTATCCCCAGATACGCAGTATTTT

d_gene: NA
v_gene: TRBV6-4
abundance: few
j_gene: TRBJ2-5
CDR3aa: CAIPSPSQETQYF
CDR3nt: TGTGCAATTCCAAGTCCTTCCCAAGAGACCCAGTACTTC

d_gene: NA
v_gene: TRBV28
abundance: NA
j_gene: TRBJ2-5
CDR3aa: CASSFRDQKYF
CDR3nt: TGTGCCAGCAGTTTCCGGGACCAGAAGTACTTC

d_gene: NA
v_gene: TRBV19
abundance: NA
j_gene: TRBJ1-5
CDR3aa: CASSIAINQPQHF
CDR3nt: TGTGCCAGTAGTATAGCCATTAATCAGCCCCAGCATTTT

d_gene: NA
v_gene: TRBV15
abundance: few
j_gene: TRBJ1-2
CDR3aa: CATSVGGSGYGYTF
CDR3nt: TGTGCCACCAGTGTGGGGGGCTCGGGCTATGGCTACACCTTC

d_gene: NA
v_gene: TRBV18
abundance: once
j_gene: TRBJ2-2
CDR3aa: CASSPANTGELFF
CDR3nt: TGTGCCAGCTCACCGGCGAACACCGGGGAGCTGTTTTTT

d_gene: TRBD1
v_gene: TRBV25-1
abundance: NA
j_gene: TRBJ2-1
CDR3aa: CASSRGGRGDEQFF
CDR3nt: TGTGCCAGCAGTAGAGGGGGCCGCGGCGATGAGCAGTTCTTC

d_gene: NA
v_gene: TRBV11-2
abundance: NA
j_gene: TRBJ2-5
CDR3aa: CASTQGRGRRGETQYF
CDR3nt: TGTGCCAGCACCCAAGGGAGGGGGCGCAGGGGGGAGACCCAGTACTTC

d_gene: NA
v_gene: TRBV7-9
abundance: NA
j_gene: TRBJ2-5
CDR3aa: CASSWGLPIPGETQYF
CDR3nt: TGTGCCAGCAGCTGGGGACTCCCAATACCGGGGGAGACCCAGTACTTC

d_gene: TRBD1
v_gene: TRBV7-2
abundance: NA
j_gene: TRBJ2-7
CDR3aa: CATTNQGASYEQYF
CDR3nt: TGTGCCACCACAAACCAGGGGGCATCCTACGAGCAGTACTTC

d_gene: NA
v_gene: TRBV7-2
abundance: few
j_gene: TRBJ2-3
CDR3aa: CASTFRTLISAQYF
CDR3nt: TGTGCCAGCACCTTTAGGACCCTTATAAGTGCGCAGTATTTT

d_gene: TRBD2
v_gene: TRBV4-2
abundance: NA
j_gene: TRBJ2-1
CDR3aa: CASSQGLAGGPYNEQFF
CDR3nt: TGTGCCAGCAGCCAAGGTTTAGCGGGGGGGCCTTACAATGAGCAGTTCTTC

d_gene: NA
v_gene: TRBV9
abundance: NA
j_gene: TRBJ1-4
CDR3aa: CASAQGTTNEKLFF
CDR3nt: TGTGCCAGTGCCCAGGGGACAACTAATGAAAAACTGTTTTTT

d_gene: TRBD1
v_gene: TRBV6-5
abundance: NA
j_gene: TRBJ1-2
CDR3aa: CASSRQGKSGGYTF
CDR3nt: TGTGCCAGCTCAAGACAGGGGAAGTCGGGTGGCTACACCTTC

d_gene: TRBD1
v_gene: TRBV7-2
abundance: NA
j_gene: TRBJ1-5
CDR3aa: CASSLERAGGSQPQHF
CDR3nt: TGTGCCAGCAGCTTAGAGCGGGCAGGGGGAAGTCAGCCCCAGCATTTT

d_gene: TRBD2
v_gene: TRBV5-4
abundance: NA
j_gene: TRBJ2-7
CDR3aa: CASSLRYGGGHSYEQYF
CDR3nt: TGTGCCAGCAGCTTGCGGTATGGCGGGGGGCACTCCTACGAGCAGTACTTC

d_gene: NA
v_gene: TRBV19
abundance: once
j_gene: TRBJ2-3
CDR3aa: CASSIDYEDTQYF
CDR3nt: TGTGCCAGTAGTATAGATTATGAAGATACGCAGTATTTT

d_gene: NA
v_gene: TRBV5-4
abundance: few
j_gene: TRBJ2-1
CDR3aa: CASTLGLGLYNEQFF
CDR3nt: TGTGCCAGCACCTTGGGATTGGGGCTCTACAATGAGCAGTTCTTC

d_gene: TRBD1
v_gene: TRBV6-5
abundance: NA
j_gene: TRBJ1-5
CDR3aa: CASSDIQGGKPQHF
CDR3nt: TGTGCCAGCAGTGACATACAGGGGGGCAAGCCCCAGCATTTT

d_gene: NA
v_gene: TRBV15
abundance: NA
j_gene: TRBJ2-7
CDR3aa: CATSRALGGQYF
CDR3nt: TGTGCCACCAGCAGGGCCCTCGGGGGGCAGTACTTC

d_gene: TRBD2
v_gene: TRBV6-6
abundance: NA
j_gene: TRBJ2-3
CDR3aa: CATGLAGATDTQYF
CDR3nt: TGTGCCACAGGGCTAGCGGGTGCCACAGATACGCAGTATTTT

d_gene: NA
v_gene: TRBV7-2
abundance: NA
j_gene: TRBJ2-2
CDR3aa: CASSFNWQGGTGELFF
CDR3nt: TGTGCCAGCAGCTTCAACTGGCAGGGGGGGACCGGGGAGCTGTTTTTT